The 28 T cell receptor beta chains reported below all come from one sample, sequenced in a study of cytomegalovirus exposure and HLA in healthy donors. Amplification used 60 Vbeta primers and 13 Jbeta primers. Generated by immunoSEQ multiplex PCR, the TCRdb table keeps only in-frame clones and is missing some. The sample contains some 190,000 clones, roughly 77% of which appear only once. What was sequenced was PBMCs. The source of these receptors is a woman aged 45 to 65 in good health and CMV-seronegative.

This chain links TRBV6-4 with TRBJ1-2, with TRBD1 matching over 8 bases. Trimming cost V 2 bases and J 7 bases; bases outside gene matches: 12. CDR3 length: 16 residues. The germline CDR1 and CDR2 sequences are MRHNA and SNTAGT. The CDR3 DNA reads TGTGCCAGCAGTGACGTAAGATCCGGGACAGGAGGTGGCTACACCTTC. It yields the protein CASSDVRSGTGGGYTF.

This chain connects TRBV6-6 to TRBJ2-3; TRBD1 matches 8 bases. V was pared by 6 bases and J by 1 base, with 3 bases of the junction left unmatched. The CDR3 loop spans 14 amino acids. In germline, CDR1 is MNHNY, CDR2 SVGAGI (reference sequence). In DNA, the CDR3 is TGTGCCAGCAGGGAGACAGGGGGCACAGATACGCAGTATTTT. Translated: CASRETGGTDTQYF.

The J gene is TRBJ1-1, the V gene TRBV7-3; D perhaps matches TRBD1 (5 bases). The germline V gene has CDR1 SGHTA and CDR2 FQGTGA. This CDR3 is built from 15 residues. V lost 5 bases to trimming and J lost 1 base, with 14 bases between them. As DNA, the CDR3 is TGTGCCAGCAGCGACGACAGAAGGGGGAACACTGAAGCTTTCTTT. Translating gives CASSDDRRGNTEAFF.

The sample holds one count of this clone. The gene calls are TRBV19 and TRBJ2-3, with no clear D. Between the trimmed V and J ends, which lost 6 bases and 4 bases, there was a span of 17 bases. The CDR3 contains 15 residues. CDR1 is LNHDA, CDR2 SQIVND, per germline (reference sequence). The CDR3 here is CASSLGPYDPDTQYF. The CDR3 DNA reads as TGTGCCAGTAGCCTGGGCCCCTATGATCCAGATACGCAGTATTTT.

This clone has more than one count but fewer than ten. J is TRBJ2-1 and V is TRBV5-4; D is ambiguous. Germline V gene lookup returns CDR1 SGHNT and CDR2 YYREEE (reference sequence). V was trimmed by 4 bases and J by 6 bases, leaving 11 bases between them. The CDR3 extends over 13 amino acids. CDR3 loop: CASSPPSSNEQFF. CDR3 nucleotides: TGTGCCAGCAGCCCCCCATCGAGCAATGAGCAGTTCTTC.

A single count supports this clone. This sequence joins TRBV28 and TRBJ1-2, with D hard to call. Germline CDR1 and CDR2: MDHEN and SYDVKM. Trimming pared 2 bases from V and 2 bases from J, leaving 12 bases between. The CDR3 sequence is 15 residues long. As DNA, the CDR3 is TGTGCCAGCAGTTTAGGAAGCCCTAGGAACTATGGCTACACCTTC. Protein product: CASSLGSPRNYGYTF.

The count of this clone is one. This chain joins TRBV6-5 and TRBJ1-2; 10 nucleotides agree with TRBD1. The germline CDR1 and CDR2 sequences are MNHEY and SVGAGI. The CDR3 runs to 15 residues. V lost 4 bases, J lost 8 bases, and 10 bases stayed unmatched. The CDR3 coding sequence is TGTGCCAGCAGTTCCCCAGGGACAGGGGACCGGGGCTACACCTTC. Its protein product is CASSSPGTGDRGYTF.

The chain is built from TRBV7-9 and TRBJ1-1; D is unresolved. CDR1 SEHNR and CDR2 FQNEAQ come from the germline V gene (reference sequence). The V gene lost 1 base and the J gene lost 1 base, with 7 bases spanning the gap. The CDR3 consists of 14 residues. The CDR3 loop reads CASSLVQENTEAFF. The CDR3 coding sequence is TGTGCCAGCAGCTTAGTTCAGGAGAACACTGAAGCTTTCTTT.

The rearrangement uses TRBV19 and TRBJ1-6, with D unresolved. Germline CDR1 and CDR2: LNHDA and SQIVND (reference sequence). The CDR3 is made up of 16 amino acids. The ends were cut back, 5 bases at V and 5 bases at J, with 16 bases in the middle. The CDR3 reads CASSLYTDTNNSPLHF. In nucleotides, the CDR3 is TGTGCCAGTAGTCTTTATACCGACACAAATAATTCACCCCTCCACTTT.

This clone was counted between two and nine times. The chain recombines TRBV28 with TRBJ1-1; no firm D call. Germline-derived CDR1 and CDR2 are MDHEN and SYDVKM. The ends were cut back, 5 bases at V and 5 bases at J, with 9 bases in the middle. The CDR3 is 12 amino acids. CDR3 residues: CASSLQLTEAFF. For the CDR3, the DNA is TGTGCCAGCAGTCTACAGTTGACTGAAGCTTTCTTT.

The V and J genes are TRBV5-1 and TRBJ2-3; 8 bases align to TRBD1. J gave up 0 bases and V 6 bases, and 6 bases lay outside the gene matches. Germline-derived CDR1 and CDR2 are SGHRS and YFSETQ. This CDR3 has 15 amino acids. CDR3 sequence reads: CASTTGGYSTDTQYF. CDR3 nucleotide sequence: TGCGCCAGCACCACAGGGGGTTACAGCACAGATACGCAGTATTTT.

The chain recombines TRBV6-9 with TRBJ2-7; TRBD2 matches 13 bases. The CDR3 covers 18 residues. Germline CDR1 is MNHGY and CDR2 is SVAAGI. V trimming: 6 bases; J trimming: 4 bases; junction bases outside the gene matches: 15. The CDR3 reads CASSPTLAGGPVCYEQYF. The CDR3 bases are TGTGCCAGCAGCCCTACACTAGCGGGAGGGCCTGTATGTTACGAGCAGTACTTC.

J is TRBJ1-2 and V is TRBV11-2; weak D call: TRBD1 (5 bases). This CDR3 is built from 15 residues. Trimming stripped 3 bases from V and 6 bases from J, with 17 bases between. Germline CDR1 SGHAT, CDR2 FQNNGV. This CDR3 is CASSFRVTGGNGYTF. The CDR3 DNA follows: TGTGCCAGCAGCTTCAGGGTGACGGGTGGTAATGGCTACACCTTC.

This sequence joins TRBV21-1 and TRBJ1-1; the tabulated D call, TRBD1, remains unverified against the DNA. TRBV21-1 is a known pseudogene. The CDR3 is made up of 15 amino acids. CDR3 coding DNA: TGTGCCAGCACTCCCAGGCCGTCGAAGAACACTGAAGCTTTCTTT. This gives the protein CASTPRPSKNTEAFF.

The rearrangement joins TRBV18 to TRBJ1-1; 10 nucleotides match TRBD1. The CDR3 has 15 amino acids. With V trimmed by 6 bases and J by 3 bases, 7 bases remained unmatched. Germline CDR1 reads KGHSH; CDR2 reads LQKENI. The CDR3 reads CASSRQGQGDTEAFF. The DNA of the CDR3 is TGTGCCAGCTCGCGACAAGGACAGGGGGACACTGAAGCTTTCTTT.

This clone was observed a handful of times. This chain links TRBV7-3 with TRBJ1-1; unclear D gene. The V gene's germline CDR1 is SGHTA and CDR2 FQGTGA. Trimming cost V 2 bases and J 3 bases, with 7 bases left between them. CDR3 size: 13 residues. As DNA, the CDR3 is TGTGCCAGCAGCTTATCGGTGGACACTGAAGCTTTCTTT. Its protein product is CASSLSVDTEAFF.

The rearrangement joins TRBV28 to TRBJ2-7; 8 bases are a match to TRBD2. V lost 10 bases to trimming and J lost 6 bases; unmatched junction nucleotides: 14. The CDR3 is 14 amino acids. Germline V lookup: CDR1 MDHEN, CDR2 SYDVKM. CDR3 bases: TGTGCCATCACGGGAGGGGCGGGAGGTGGCGAGCAGTACTTC. Translated: CAITGGAGGGEQYF.

The V and J genes are TRBV7-8 and TRBJ1-5; D is ambiguous. V lost 2 bases and J 2 bases, leaving 10 bases between the germline ends. This CDR3 is built from 15 residues. CDR1 SGHVS and CDR2 FQNEAQ come from the germline V gene. The CDR3 loop is CASSLSPGGNQPQHF. The CDR3 DNA reads TGTGCCAGCAGCTTATCGCCCGGGGGCAATCAGCCCCAGCATTTT.

V usage is TRBV28 and J usage is TRBJ1-1, with 11 bases that match TRBD1. The CDR3 runs to 15 residues. The J segment lost 3 bases and the V segment lost 6 bases, leaving 6 bases of the junction unmatched. Germline V lookup: CDR1 MDHEN, CDR2 SYDVKM. The CDR3 loop is CASRSVGQGDTEAFF. CDR3 nucleotides: TGTGCCAGCAGATCCGTGGGACAGGGGGACACTGAAGCTTTCTTT.

The CDR3 coding sequence is TGTGCCAGCAGCCGAGAGAGAGTCAGGGGGCGAGAGACCCAGTACTTC. It codes for CASSRERVRGRETQYF. This rearrangement joins TRBV11-2 to TRBJ2-5, with 8 nucleotides matching TRBD1. Losses at the gene ends were 5 bases for V and 4 bases for J; bases not matched to a gene: 12. CDR1 and CDR2 (germline): SGHAT, FQNNGV. The CDR3 loop spans 16 amino acids. The full variable domain, completed using reference TRBV11-2 and TRBJ2-5, is EAGVAQSPRYKIIEKRQSVAFWCNPISGHATLYWYQQILGQGPKLLIQFQNNGVVDDSQLPKDRFSAERLKGVDSTLKIQPAKLEDSAVYLCASSRERVRGRETQYFGPGTRLLVL.

About this clone itself: Other DNA sequences in this specimen translate into the identical CDR3. The chain employs TRBV5-1 and TRBJ1-1, with D perhaps TRBD1 (6 bases). CDR1 and CDR2 from the germline V gene are SGHRS and YFSETQ. This CDR3 is 17 amino acids long. The V end was cut by 1 base, the J end by 3 bases, with 19 bases between. The CDR3 sequence is CASSLPSTYRDYTEAFF. CDR3 in DNA: TGCGCCAGCAGCTTGCCTTCGACATACAGGGATTACACTGAAGCTTTCTTT.

This clone came up once. The chain recombines TRBV11-1 with TRBJ2-5, with D possibly matching TRBD1 (6 bases). Trimming left V 1 base short and J 2 bases short, with 14 bases between. CDR3 size: 16 residues. From germline, CDR1 is SGHAT and CDR2 FQDESV (reference sequence). In DNA, the CDR3 is TGTGCCAGCAGCTTAGGGACAGCAACCGAGCAAGAGACCCAGTACTTC. Amino acid sequence: CASSLGTATEQETQYF.

The V and J genes are TRBV5-1 and TRBJ1-2, with D possibly matching TRBD1 (5 bases). CDR1 is SGHRS and CDR2 is YFSETQ in the germline V gene. V lost 0 bases, J lost 8 bases, and 11 bases lay in between. The CDR3 spans 13 residues. The CDR3: CASSLVGGGGYTF. The DNA for the CDR3 is TGCGCCAGCAGCTTGGTGGGGGGTGGAGGCTACACCTTC. The full variable domain, its missing parts supplied by reference TRBV5-1 and TRBJ1-2, is KAGVTQTPRYLIKTRGQQVTLSCSPISGHRSVSWYQQTPGQGLQFLFEYFSETQRNKGNFPGRFSGRQFSNSRSEMNVSTLELGDSALYLCASSLVGGGGYTFGSGTRLTVV.

This chain connects TRBV7-2 to TRBJ1-6; D not resolved. Germline-derived CDR1 and CDR2 are SGHTA and FQGNSA. Trimming took 6 bases from V and 5 from J, leaving 11 bases between them. The CDR3 has 14 amino acids. CDR3 loop: CASRMAGDNSPLHF. In DNA form, the CDR3 reads TGTGCCAGCAGGATGGCGGGAGATAATTCACCCCTCCACTTT.

V usage is TRBV7-2 and J usage is TRBJ2-1, with 9 bases lining up with TRBD2. The junction had 5 bases not matched to a gene; V was cut back by 5 bases and J by 6 bases. The CDR3 runs 14 residues. In germline, CDR1 is SGHTA, CDR2 FQGNSA. The CDR3 region has the DNA TGTGCCAGCAGCCGCGGGGGGGCCATCAATGAGCAGTTCTTC. Protein sequence: CASSRGGAINEQFF.

The chain employs TRBV30 and TRBJ2-3; no firm D call. The germline gives CDR1 GTSNPN, CDR2 SVGIG (reference sequence). The V and J ends lost 0 bases and 3 bases respectively, with 10 bases between them. The CDR3 consists of 14 residues. CDR3 loop: CAWSVTPGTDTQYF. The CDR3 coding sequence is TGTGCCTGGAGTGTAACTCCAGGAACAGATACGCAGTATTTT.

This sequence joins TRBV6-1 and TRBJ2-5; tentative D call: TRBD2 (6 bases). The end of the DNA is better explained by TRBJ2-7, so the J call may be wrong. The CDR3 covers 16 residues. Germline V gene sequence: CDR1 MNHNS, CDR2 SASEGT. CDR3 residues: CASSEALWGVFYEQYF. CDR3 nucleotide sequence: TGTGCCAGCAGTGAAGCTCTCTGGGGGGTCTTCTACGAGCAGTACTTC.

V and J are TRBV15 and TRBJ1-1; perhaps TRBD1 as D (5 bases). Trimming took 8 bases from V and 4 from J, leaving 14 bases between them. Germline CDR1 is LNHNV and CDR2 is YYDKDF (reference sequence). This CDR3 spans 13 amino acids. This chain's CDR3 is CATGQGTGTEAFF. The CDR3 DNA follows: TGTGCCACCGGTCAGGGTACGGGCACTGAAGCTTTCTTT.